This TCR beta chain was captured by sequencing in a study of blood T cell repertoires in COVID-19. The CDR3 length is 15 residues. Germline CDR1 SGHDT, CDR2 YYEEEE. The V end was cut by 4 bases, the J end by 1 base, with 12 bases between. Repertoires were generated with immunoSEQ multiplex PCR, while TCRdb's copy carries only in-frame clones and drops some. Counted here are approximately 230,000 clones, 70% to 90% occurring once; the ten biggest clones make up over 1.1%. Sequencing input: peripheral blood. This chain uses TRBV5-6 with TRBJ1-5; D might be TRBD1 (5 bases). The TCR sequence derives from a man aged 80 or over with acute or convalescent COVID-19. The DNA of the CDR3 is TGTGCCAGCAGCCTTCGGGGGGGAAGCAATCAGCCCCAGCATTTT. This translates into CASSLRGGSNQPQHF.